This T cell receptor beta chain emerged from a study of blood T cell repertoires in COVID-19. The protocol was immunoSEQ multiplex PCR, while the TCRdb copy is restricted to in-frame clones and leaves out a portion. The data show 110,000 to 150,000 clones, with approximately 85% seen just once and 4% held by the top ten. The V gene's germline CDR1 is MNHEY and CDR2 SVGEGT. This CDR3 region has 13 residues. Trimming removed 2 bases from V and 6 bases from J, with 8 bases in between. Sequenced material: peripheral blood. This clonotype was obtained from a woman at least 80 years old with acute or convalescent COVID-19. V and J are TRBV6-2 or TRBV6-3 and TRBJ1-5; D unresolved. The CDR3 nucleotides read TGTGCCAGCAGTTACCCCCCGGGTCAGCCCCAGCATTTT. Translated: CASSYPPGQPQHF.